This T cell receptor beta chain comes out of a study of shared clonotypes between healthy human individuals. The genomic DNA of each subset was split evenly across several immunoSEQ plates. Some clones are missing from TCRdb's copy, which holds only in-frame ones; the method was immunoSEQ multiplex PCR. The sample yields under 1,900,000 clones, approximately 98.5% seen once. With 5 bases removed from V and 5 bases from J, the gap between germline ends came to 18 bases. The germline CDR1 and CDR2 sequences are GTSNPN and SVGIG (reference sequence). This CDR3 contains 14 residues. A CD45RA+ naive subset and a CD45RA-negative memory subset were split from CD4+ cells.

This chain joins TRBV30 and TRBJ1-2; D is unclear. The sample consisted of naive CD4+ T cells sorted from blood. Subset noted: CD45RA+ positively selected. The TCR originated in a man in his thirties or forties in good health. The CDR3 here is CAWAPGDLEYGYTF. The CDR3, as DNA: TGTGCCTGGGCTCCAGGTGATCTCGAGTATGGCTACACCTTC.